One and the same sample provided the 10 T cell receptor beta chains below, sequenced in a study of blood T cell repertoires in COVID-19. Repertoires were generated with immunoSEQ multiplex PCR, while TCRdb's copy carries only in-frame clones and drops some. The sample carries more than 35,000 clones, approximately 80% recorded once. Sequencing was performed on peripheral blood. All receptors come from a woman of 80 years or more with acute or convalescent COVID-19.

This clone was seen only once. CDR3 residues: CASSPTQIQRNTIYF. The CDR3 DNA reads as TGTGCCAGCTCACCAACCCAGATTCAACGAAACACCATATATTTT. The rearrangement links TRBV18 to TRBJ1-3; D is undetermined. Germline-derived CDR1 and CDR2 are KGHSH and LQKENI. Trimming shortened V by 2 bases and J by 5 bases, and 13 bases separated the two germline ends. The CDR3 covers 15 residues. The full variable domain, with the rest looked up from reference TRBV18 and TRBJ1-3, is NAGVMQNPRHLVRRRGQEARLRCSPMKGHSHVYWYRQLPEEGLKFMVYLQKENIIDESGMPKERFSAEFPKEGPSILRIQQVVRGDSAAYFCASSPTQIQRNTIYFGEGSWLTVV.

The rearrangement links TRBV12-3 or TRBV12-4 to TRBJ1-2, with D possibly TRBD1 on 6 matching bases. The CDR3 is 13 amino acids. The V end lost 5 bases, the J end lost 6 bases, and 13 bases lay between the germline ends. CDR3 amino acids: CASSTRQVNGYTF. The CDR3 DNA follows: TGTGCCAGCAGTACTCGACAGGTCAATGGCTACACCTTC.

The rearrangement joins TRBV10-3 to TRBJ1-1; D gene uncertain. This CDR3 contains 13 residues. With 3 bases removed from V and 1 base from J, the gap between germline ends came to 6 bases. Germline V gene sequence: CDR1 ENHRY, CDR2 SYGVKD. The chain's CDR3 is CAISDLANTEAFF. In DNA form, the CDR3 reads TGTGCCATCAGTGACTTGGCGAACACTGAAGCTTTCTTT.

Written as DNA, the CDR3 is TGTGCCAGCAGTTTATCTGGGGCCGGCGGCTACACCTTC. Translating it yields CASSLSGAGGYTF. This sequence joins TRBV27 and TRBJ1-2; D is perhaps TRBD1 (5 bases). The germline V and J ends were trimmed by 0 bases and 8 bases, with 10 bases remaining between them. This CDR3 has 13 amino acids. Per germline, CDR1 MNHEY and CDR2 SMNVEV (reference sequence).

The chain combines TRBV10-3 with TRBJ1-5; perhaps TRBD1 as D (5 bases). Germline loops: CDR1 ENHRY, CDR2 SYGVKD. The CDR3 runs to 14 residues. Trimming took off 4 bases at V and 8 bases at J, with 15 bases between the two ends. The CDR3 sequence is CAISGEGGAEPQHF. The CDR3 DNA reads TGTGCCATCAGTGGGGAGGGCGGGGCTGAGCCCCAGCATTTT.

The V and J genes are TRBV6-1 and TRBJ1-5; D possibly corresponds to TRBD1 (5 bases). Germline V lookup: CDR1 MNHNS, CDR2 SASEGT. V dropped 3 bases and J dropped 3 bases, with 12 bases sitting between them. The CDR3 is made up of 15 amino acids. The CDR3 bases are TGTGCCAGCAGTGATCCGGGCAGGGACAATCAGCCCCAGCATTTT. Its protein product is CASSDPGRDNQPQHF.

This clone was counted only a few times. The CDR3 reads CASSIQGRSAGELFF. The CDR3 bases are TGTGCCAGTAGTATACAGGGGCGGTCTGCCGGGGAGCTGTTTTTT. The chain combines TRBV19 with TRBJ2-2; tentative D call: TRBD1 (6 bases). V was trimmed by 2 bases and J by 6 bases, leaving 13 bases between them. CDR1 is LNHDA and CDR2 is SQIVND in the germline V gene (reference sequence). The CDR3 totals 15 residues. Variable domain in full (rest from reference TRBV19 and TRBJ2-2): DGGITQSPKYLFRKEGQNVTLSCEQNLNHDAMYWYRQDPGQGLRLIYYSQIVNDFQKGDIAEGYSVSREKKESFPLTVTSAQKNPTAFYLCASSIQGRSAGELFFGEGSRLTVL.

This clone was seen just once. This chain links TRBV12-3 or TRBV12-4 with TRBJ1-3, with a possible D match to TRBD1 (5 bases). CDR3 length equals 13 residues. With 6 bases removed from V and 3 bases from J, the gap between germline ends came to 9 bases. Here the CDR3 reads CASSQGVGNTIYF. The CDR3 DNA is TGTGCCAGCAGCCAAGGGGTTGGAAACACCATATATTTT.

V and J are TRBV5-1 and TRBJ1-2; no reliable D call. Trimming removed 0 bases at V and 4 bases at J, with 7 bases between. CDR1 and CDR2 from the germline V gene are SGHRS and YFSETQ. The CDR3 covers 13 residues. The CDR3 DNA sequence: TGCGCCAGCAGCTTGGATCCCAGCTATGGCTACACCTTC. It specifies CASSLDPSYGYTF.

This clone has a handful of counts. V usage is TRBV12-3 or TRBV12-4 and J usage is TRBJ1-5, with no clear D. Trimming removed 8 bases at V and 0 bases at J, with 5 bases between. This CDR3 has 12 residues. The CDR3 DNA is TGTGCCAGCCGGGGTAGCAATCAGCCCCAGCATTTT. It specifies CASRGSNQPQHF.